This T cell receptor beta chain was sequenced in a study of T cells after yellow fever vaccination. One entry per CDR3 protein results from TCRdb running MiXCR on the 5' RACE reads. This sample has some 250,000 distinct CDR3 sequences; over 3% occur once, and the top ten carry approximately 18%. V was pared by 5 bases and J by 5 bases, with 3 bases of the junction left unmatched. CDR3 length: 12 amino acids. The V gene's germline CDR1 is MNHEY and CDR2 SVGEGT. This clonotype has at least ten counts. The material was PBMCs, obtained 15 days after the yellow fever booster vaccination. The chain combines TRBV6-2 or TRBV6-3 with TRBJ2-7; 7 nucleotides line up with TRBD1. The receptor comes from a man between 18 and 35 years old who received the YFV17D yellow fever vaccine. CDR3 region: CASSRQGNEQYV. The CDR3, as DNA: TGTGCCAGCAGTCGACAGGGCAACGAGCAGTACGTC.